The sequence of this T cell receptor (beta chain) was determined in a study of blood T cell repertoires in COVID-19. Turning to the study itself: From T cells, B-cell-depleted T cells, or PBMCs came the material, which was cDNA or gDNA.

Source study methods: Researchers report that nucleated cell counts were estimated from reference gene primer amplification. The protocol was immunoSEQ multiplex PCR, while the TCRdb copy is restricted to in-frame clones and leaves out a portion. That table supplies the V and J calls and clone size; D and trimming were determined from the DNA. In the table there are some 98,000 clones, roughly 82% of which are singletons. The CDR3 runs 13 residues. V shed 6 bases and J shed 8 bases, with 14 bases lying between them. The germline V gene encodes CDR1 SQVTM and CDR2 ANQGSEA. The receptor was derived from a man between 65 and 79 years old with active or convalescent COVID-19. The specimen was peripheral blood. V and J are TRBV29-1 and TRBJ1-6; possibly TRBD1 for D (5 bases). The CDR3 loop is CSVRTTGDSPLHF. The CDR3 bases are TGCAGCGTAAGGACCACGGGGGATTCACCCCTCCACTTT.